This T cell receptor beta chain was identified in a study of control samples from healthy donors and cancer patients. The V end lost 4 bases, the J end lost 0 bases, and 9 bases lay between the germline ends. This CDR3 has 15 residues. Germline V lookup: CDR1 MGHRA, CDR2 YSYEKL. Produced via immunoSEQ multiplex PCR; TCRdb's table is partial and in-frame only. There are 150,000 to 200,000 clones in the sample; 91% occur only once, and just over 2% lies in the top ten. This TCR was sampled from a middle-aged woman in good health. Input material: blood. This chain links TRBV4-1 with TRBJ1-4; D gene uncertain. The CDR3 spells CASSRLIATNEKLFF. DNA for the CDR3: TGCGCCAGCAGCCGATTGATTGCAACTAATGAAAAACTGTTTTTT.